This is a list of T cell receptor beta chains from one sample in a study of cytomegalovirus exposure and HLA in healthy donors. Profiled with immunoSEQ multiplex PCR; TCRdb holds only in-frame clones, not every one. This table holds some 180,000 clones, about 90% found once. The sequenced sample consisted of PBMCs. Receptor source: a girl in the first two years of life in good health and CMV-seronegative. Each CDR3 is given with its conserved first and last residue. The order of the fields is V gene, clone size, J gene, D gene, CDR3 protein, CDR3 DNA. A D gene is named only where the DNA matches it firmly. The listing skips clone size in some rows; elsewhere it reads once, few, many or a size class.

TRBV7-9,NA,TRBJ2-2,TRBD2,CASSGPGLGSHWELFF,TGTGCCAGCAGTGGACCGGGACTAGGGTCCCACTGGGAGCTGTTTTTT
TRBV12-5,once,TRBJ2-3,TRBD1,CASVRDRGETDTQYF,TGTGCTAGTGTCCGGGACAGGGGAGAAACAGATACGCAGTATTTT
TRBV6-1,NA,TRBJ1-6,NA,CASSESRDSPLHF,TGTGCCAGCAGTGAATCGAGGGATTCACCCCTCCACTTT
TRBV18,NA,TRBJ2-3,NA,CASSPRVTGNTDTQYF,TGTGCCAGCTCACCACGCGTAACAGGGAACACAGATACGCAGTATTTT
TRBV11-3,NA,TRBJ2-3,TRBD2,CASSPSGGADTQYF,TGTGCCAGCAGCCCTAGCGGGGGGGCAGATACGCAGTATTTT
TRBV4-3,NA,TRBJ2-3,TRBD2,CASSQVHRGRSTDTQYF,TGCGCCAGCAGCCAAGTTCATCGCGGGAGGTCCACAGATACGCAGTATTTT
TRBV10-1,NA,TRBJ2-1,NA,CASSGGTHNEQFF,TGCGCCAGCAGTGGTGGCACACACAATGAGCAGTTCTTC
TRBV4-3,NA,TRBJ2-7,TRBD2,CASSQGTSGSSYEQYF,TGCGCCAGCAGCCAAGGGACTAGCGGGAGTTCCTACGAGCAGTACTTC
TRBV29-1,NA,TRBJ2-5,TRBD2,CSVVGGLAGDQETQYF,TGCAGCGTTGTGGGGGGGCTAGCGGGAGACCAAGAGACCCAGTACTTC
TRBV6-5,NA,TRBJ1-2,NA,CASSTRTAANYGYTF,TGTGCCAGCAGTACGCGGACAGCAGCTAACTATGGCTACACCTTC
TRBV9,few,TRBJ2-3,TRBD2,CASSDPISGSTDTQYF,TGTGCCAGCAGCGATCCGATTAGCGGGAGCACAGATACGCAGTATTTT
TRBV30,NA,TRBJ1-3,TRBD1,CAWTAGTGGTIYF,TGTGCCTGGACCGCAGGGACAGGGGGGACCATATATTTT
TRBV6-4,NA,TRBJ1-2,TRBD1,CASSSDRGSIYGYTF,TGTGCCAGCAGTTCCGACAGGGGGAGTATCTATGGCTACACCTTC
TRBV14,NA,TRBJ2-3,TRBD2,CASSQDLGTSGGDTQYF,TGTGCCAGCAGCCAAGATCTTGGGACTAGCGGGGGAGATACGCAGTATTTT
TRBV4-1,NA,TRBJ2-1,TRBD1,CASSPGQASSYNEQFF,TGCGCCAGCAGCCCGGGACAGGCAAGCTCCTACAATGAGCAGTTCTTC
TRBV19,once,TRBJ2-7,TRBD2,CASKQGRGELYEQYF,TGTGCCAGTAAGCAGGGGCGGGGGGAACTCTACGAGCAGTACTTC
TRBV30,once,TRBJ2-7,TRBD1,CAWSVGTVYEQYF,TGTGCCTGGAGTGTAGGGACAGTCTACGAGCAGTACTTC
TRBV7-3,once,TRBJ2-7,NA,CASSLQSVGPYEQYF,TGTGCCAGCAGCTTACAGTCAGTTGGTCCCTACGAGCAGTACTTC
TRBV9,NA,TRBJ2-3,NA,CASSALGRWGSDTQYF,TGTGCCAGCAGCGCACTTGGGAGGTGGGGGTCAGATACGCAGTATTTT
TRBV14,few,TRBJ1-1,NA,CASSHRKHLTEAFF,TGTGCCAGCAGCCACCGAAAACACCTTACTGAAGCTTTCTTT
TRBV9,NA,TRBJ2-3,NA,CASSVVGGIRDTQYF,TGTGCCAGCAGCGTAGTCGGGGGAATCAGAGATACGCAGTATTTT
TRBV7-9,NA,TRBJ1-4,TRBD1,CASSLGTGDEKLFF,TGTGCCAGCAGCTTGGGGACAGGGGATGAAAAACTGTTTTTT
TRBV15,NA,TRBJ1-5,TRBD1,CATSYRQGRDQPQHF,TGTGCCACCAGCTATCGACAGGGACGGGATCAGCCCCAGCATTTT
TRBV27,NA,TRBJ1-4,NA,CASSQQGYFAKLFF,TGTGCCAGCAGTCAACAGGGTTATTTCGCAAAACTGTTTTTT
TRBV18,NA,TRBJ1-4,NA,CASSPPAARGVEKLFF,TGTGCCAGCTCACCACCGGCCGCCAGGGGAGTTGAAAAACTGTTTTTT
TRBV9,NA,TRBJ2-7,NA,CASSVEATTYEQYF,TGTGCCAGCAGCGTAGAGGCGACAACCTACGAGCAGTACTTC
TRBV5-1,few,TRBJ1-2,NA,CASSLGGTNYGYTF,TGCGCCAGCAGCTTGGGAGGTACTAACTATGGCTACACCTTC
TRBV10-2,NA,TRBJ2-5,NA,CASRYSGETQYF,TGCGCCAGCAGATACAGCGGTGAGACCCAGTACTTC
TRBV10-3,NA,TRBJ2-5,NA,CAISGGVQETQYF,TGTGCCATCAGCGGGGGAGTCCAAGAGACCCAGTACTTC
TRBV7-9,once,TRBJ2-3,NA,CASSLGLDGDTQYF,TGTGCCAGCAGCTTAGGGCTCGACGGGGATACGCAGTATTTT
TRBV6-1,NA,TRBJ2-2,NA,CASNPASWGPGELFF,TGTGCCAGCAACCCCGCGAGTTGGGGGCCCGGGGAGCTGTTTTTT
TRBV5-1,NA,TRBJ2-5,NA,CASSSLKETQYF,TGCGCCAGCAGCTCGTTAAAAGAGACCCAGTACTTC
TRBV27,NA,TRBJ1-5,NA,CASGTTLDQPQHF,TGTGCCAGCGGGACTACCTTGGATCAGCCCCAGCATTTT
TRBV20-1,NA,TRBJ2-3,TRBD2,CSARKRGTQYF,TGCAGTGCTAGAAAGCGGGGTACGCAGTATTTT
TRBV19,few,TRBJ1-6,TRBD1,CASSSDRGGNSPLHF,TGTGCCAGTAGCTCCGACAGGGGCGGCAATTCACCCCTCCACTTT
TRBV25-1,NA,TRBJ1-2,NA,CASSRGGHKYGYTF,TGTGCCAGCAGCCGAGGGGGACATAAGTATGGCTACACCTTC
TRBV19,NA,TRBJ1-6,TRBD1,CASGIQDRVNSPLHF,TGTGCCAGTGGTATCCAAGACAGGGTGAATTCACCCCTCCACTTT
TRBV25-1,NA,TRBJ1-3,NA,CASSLGNTIYF,TGTGCCAGCAGTCTTGGAAACACCATATATTTT
TRBV27,NA,TRBJ2-3,TRBD2,CASSQPLAGGPYTQYF,TGTGCCAGCAGTCAGCCTCTAGCGGGAGGGCCGTATACGCAGTATTTT
TRBV18,NA,TRBJ2-1,NA,CASSPDANYNEQFF,TGTGCCAGCTCACCTGATGCTAACTACAATGAGCAGTTCTTC
TRBV5-8,NA,TRBJ1-5,NA,CASGKGVVTLNQPQHF,TGTGCCAGCGGAAAAGGGGTGGTTACCCTTAATCAGCCCCAGCATTTT
TRBV9,NA,TRBJ2-7,NA,CASSVEPTGSYEQYF,TGTGCCAGCAGCGTTGAACCGACTGGGTCCTACGAGCAGTACTTC
TRBV7-9,NA,TRBJ2-7,NA,CASSLGPVSSYEQYF,TGTGCCAGCAGCTTAGGCCCGGTTAGCTCCTACGAGCAGTACTTC
TRBV9,NA,TRBJ1-5,TRBD1,CASSVATGGHNQPQHF,TGTGCCAGCAGCGTAGCGACAGGGGGCCACAATCAGCCCCAGCATTTT
TRBV30,NA,TRBJ2-7,TRBD1,CAWSVTGQGTYEQYF,TGTGCCTGGAGTGTTACGGGACAGGGGACGTACGAGCAGTACTTC
TRBV27,NA,TRBJ1-6,NA,CASSLSFRGWNSPLHF,TGTGCCAGCAGTTTATCCTTCAGGGGATGGAATTCACCCCTCCACTTT
TRBV7-9,once,TRBJ2-7,NA,CASSLQRDEQYF,TGTGCCAGCAGCCTCCAGCGGGACGAGCAGTACTTC
TRBV13,NA,TRBJ2-3,TRBD2,CASSLAVAGGWDTQYF,TGTGCCAGCAGCTTAGCAGTAGCGGGGGGTTGGGATACGCAGTATTTT
TRBV6-5,NA,TRBJ2-7,TRBD1,CASSYGTGGVYEQYF,TGTGCCAGCAGTTACGGGACAGGGGGGGTCTACGAGCAGTACTTC
TRBV7-3,NA,TRBJ1-1,TRBD1,CASSLGQGPNTEAFF,TGTGCCAGCAGCTTAGGACAGGGCCCGAACACTGAAGCTTTCTTT
TRBV11-2,NA,TRBJ1-3,NA,CASSLSGAAGNTIYF,TGTGCCAGCAGCTTATCAGGGGCGGCTGGAAACACCATATATTTT
TRBV14,NA,TRBJ2-5,NA,CASSQDFREETQYF,TGTGCCAGCAGCCAAGATTTTCGGGAAGAGACCCAGTACTTC
TRBV6-1,NA,TRBJ1-1,NA,CASRPQGSEAFF,TGTGCCAGCAGACCTCAGGGGAGTGAAGCTTTCTTT
TRBV30,NA,TRBJ2-3,NA,CAWGAGFNTDTQYF,TGTGCCTGGGGCGCCGGGTTCAACACAGATACGCAGTATTTT
TRBV7-8,NA,TRBJ1-3,NA,CASGRIPWDVQGLGNTIYF,TGTGCCAGCGGGAGAATACCCTGGGACGTACAGGGTCTTGGAAACACCATATATTTT
TRBV30,NA,TRBJ1-2,NA,CAWSVVTNGYTF,TGTGCCTGGAGTGTCGTAACAAATGGCTACACCTTC
TRBV5-4,NA,TRBJ2-7,TRBD1,CASSPTGASYEQYF,TGTGCCAGCAGCCCGACAGGGGCCTCCTACGAGCAGTACTTC
TRBV18,NA,TRBJ1-1,TRBD1,CASSQDSYRTGGYTEAFF,TGTGCCAGCTCACAGGATTCCTACCGGACAGGTGGATACACTGAAGCTTTCTTT
TRBV15,NA,TRBJ2-2,TRBD2,CATSRARLAELFANTGELFF,TGTGCCACCAGCAGAGCAAGACTAGCGGAACTGTTCGCGAACACCGGGGAGCTGTTTTTT